This T cell receptor (beta chain) was recovered during a study of control samples from healthy donors and cancer patients. V lost 0 bases and J 6 bases, leaving 12 bases between the germline ends. Germline V gene sequence: CDR1 SGHRS, CDR2 YFSETQ. The CDR3 is made up of 14 amino acids. Libraries were prepared by immunoSEQ multiplex PCR; TCRdb keeps only in-frame clonotypes and omits some of them. The table has tens of thousands of clones, 90% to 95% seen once; the top ten hold around 1.4%. Material for sequencing was blood. The sequence was obtained from a woman in her thirties in good health. This sequence joins TRBV5-1 and TRBJ1-2; D remains unclear. Here the CDR3 DNA reads TGCGCCAGCAGCTTGGCCGGGGAGGCCCATGGCTACACCTTC. It encodes CASSLAGEAHGYTF.